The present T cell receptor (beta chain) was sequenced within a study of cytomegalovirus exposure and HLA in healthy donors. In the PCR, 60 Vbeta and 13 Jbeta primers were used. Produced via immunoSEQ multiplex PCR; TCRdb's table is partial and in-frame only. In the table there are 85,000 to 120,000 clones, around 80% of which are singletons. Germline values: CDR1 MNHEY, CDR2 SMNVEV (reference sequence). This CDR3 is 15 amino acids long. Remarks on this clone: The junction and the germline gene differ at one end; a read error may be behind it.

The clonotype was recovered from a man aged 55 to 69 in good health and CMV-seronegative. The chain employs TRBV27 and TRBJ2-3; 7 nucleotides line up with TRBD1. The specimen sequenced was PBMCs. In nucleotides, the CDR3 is TGCCAGACCCTTGACCTACAGGGGCCCACAGATACGCAGTATTTT. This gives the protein CQTLDLQGPTDTQYF.